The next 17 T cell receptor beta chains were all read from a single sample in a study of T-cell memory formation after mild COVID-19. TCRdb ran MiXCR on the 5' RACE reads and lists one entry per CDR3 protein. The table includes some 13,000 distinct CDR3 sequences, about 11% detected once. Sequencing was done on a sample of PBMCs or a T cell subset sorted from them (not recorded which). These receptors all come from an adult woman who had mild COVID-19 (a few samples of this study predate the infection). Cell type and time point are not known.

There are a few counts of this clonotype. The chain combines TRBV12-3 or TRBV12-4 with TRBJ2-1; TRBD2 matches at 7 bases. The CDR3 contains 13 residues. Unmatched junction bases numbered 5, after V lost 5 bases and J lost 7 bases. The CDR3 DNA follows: TGTGCCAGCAGTCTTCTAGCGGAGAATGAGCAGTTCTTC. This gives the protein CASSLLAENEQFF.

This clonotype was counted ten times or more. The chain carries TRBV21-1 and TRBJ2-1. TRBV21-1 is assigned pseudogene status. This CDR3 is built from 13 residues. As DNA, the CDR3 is TGTGCCAGCAGCAAAACTAAGGAGTACCGAGAATTCTTC. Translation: CASSKTKEYREFF.

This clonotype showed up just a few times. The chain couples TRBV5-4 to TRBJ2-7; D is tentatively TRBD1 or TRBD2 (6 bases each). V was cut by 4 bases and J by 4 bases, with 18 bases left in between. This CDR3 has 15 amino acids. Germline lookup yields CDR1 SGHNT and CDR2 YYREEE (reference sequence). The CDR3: CASSLTGGLKYEQYF. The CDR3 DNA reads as TGTGCCAGCAGCCTGACAGGAGGGTTAAAGTACGAGCAGTACTTC.

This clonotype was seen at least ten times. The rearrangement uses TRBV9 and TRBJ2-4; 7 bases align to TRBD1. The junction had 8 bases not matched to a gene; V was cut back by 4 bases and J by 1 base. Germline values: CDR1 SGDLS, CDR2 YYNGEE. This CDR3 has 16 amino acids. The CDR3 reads CASSNPTGEAKNIQYF. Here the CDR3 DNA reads TGTGCCAGCAGCAACCCCACAGGGGAGGCCAAAAACATTCAGTACTTC.

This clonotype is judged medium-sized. The CDR3 DNA follows: TGTGCCAGCAGTTTTGGGGCCAACACTGAAGCTTTCTTT. Its protein is CASSFGANTEAFF. This chain joins TRBV27 and TRBJ1-1, with D maybe TRBD1 (5 bases). Per the germline V gene, CDR1 is MNHEY and CDR2 is SMNVEV (reference sequence). The CDR3 loop spans 13 amino acids. The V and J ends lost 3 bases and 2 bases respectively, with 7 bases between them.

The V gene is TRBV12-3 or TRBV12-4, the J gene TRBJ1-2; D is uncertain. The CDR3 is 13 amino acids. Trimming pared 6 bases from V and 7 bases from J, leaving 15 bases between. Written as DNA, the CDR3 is TGTGCCAGCAGCCAAAACCCCCCCGGTGGCTACACCTTC. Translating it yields CASSQNPPGGYTF.

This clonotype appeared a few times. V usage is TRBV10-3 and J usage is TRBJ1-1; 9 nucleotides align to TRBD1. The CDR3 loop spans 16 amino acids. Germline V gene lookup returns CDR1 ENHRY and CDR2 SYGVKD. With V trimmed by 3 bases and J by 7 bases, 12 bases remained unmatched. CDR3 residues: CAISDPGQGLSIEAFF. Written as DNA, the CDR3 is TGTGCCATCAGTGATCCGGGACAGGGTCTCTCTATTGAAGCTTTCTTT.

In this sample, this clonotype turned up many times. The CDR3 loop reads CASSQDTLSGEQFF. In nucleotides, the CDR3 is TGTGCCAGCAGCCAAGATACCCTCTCGGGTGAGCAGTTCTTC. V usage is TRBV3-1 and J usage is TRBJ2-1; unclear D gene. Germline CDR1 is LGHDT and CDR2 is YNNKEL (reference sequence). This CDR3 spans 14 amino acids. The V end lost 0 bases, the J end lost 9 bases, and 12 bases lay between the germline ends.

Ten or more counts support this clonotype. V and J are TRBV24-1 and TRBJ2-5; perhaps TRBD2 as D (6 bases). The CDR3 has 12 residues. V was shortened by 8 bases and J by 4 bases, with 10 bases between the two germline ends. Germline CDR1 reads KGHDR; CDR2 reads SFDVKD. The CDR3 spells CATNEGGETQYF. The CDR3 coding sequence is TGTGCCACCAACGAGGGAGGAGAGACCCAGTACTTC.

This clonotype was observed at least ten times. CDR3 amino acids: CASSPRTGGIGELFF. The CDR3 DNA sequence: TGCGCCAGCAGCCCTCGGACAGGGGGCATCGGGGAGCTGTTTTTT. This chain uses TRBV4-1 with TRBJ2-2; 11 bases line up with TRBD1. Germline lookup yields CDR1 MGHRA and CDR2 YSYEKL. The ends lost 4 bases at V and 7 bases at J; junction bases unmatched: 5. The CDR3 sequence is 15 residues long.

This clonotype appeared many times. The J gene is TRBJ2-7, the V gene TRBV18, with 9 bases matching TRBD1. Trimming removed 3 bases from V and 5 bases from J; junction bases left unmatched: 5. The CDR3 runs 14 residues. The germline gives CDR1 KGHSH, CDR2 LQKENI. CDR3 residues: CASSPRDRVNEQYF. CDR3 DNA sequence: TGTGCCAGCTCACCCCGGGACAGGGTCAACGAGCAGTACTTC. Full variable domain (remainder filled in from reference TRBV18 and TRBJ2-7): NAGVMQNPRHLVRRRGQEARLRCSPMKGHSHVYWYRQLPEEGLKFMVYLQKENIIDESGMPKERFSAEFPKEGPSILRIQQVVRGDSAAYFCASSPRDRVNEQYFGPGTRLTVT.

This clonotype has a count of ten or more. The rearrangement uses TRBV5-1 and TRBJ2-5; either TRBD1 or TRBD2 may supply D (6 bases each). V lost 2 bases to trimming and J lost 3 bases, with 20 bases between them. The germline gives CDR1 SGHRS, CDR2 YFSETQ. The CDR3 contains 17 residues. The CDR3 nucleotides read TGCGCCAGCAGCTTCTATTCTCGCGGGACAAATAAAGAGACCCAGTACTTC. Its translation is CASSFYSRGTNKETQYF. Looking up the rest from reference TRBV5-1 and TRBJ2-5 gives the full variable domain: KAGVTQTPRYLIKTRGQQVTLSCSPISGHRSVSWYQQTPGQGLQFLFEYFSETQRNKGNFPGRFSGRQFSNSRSEMNVSTLELGDSALYLCASSFYSRGTNKETQYFGPGTRLLVL.

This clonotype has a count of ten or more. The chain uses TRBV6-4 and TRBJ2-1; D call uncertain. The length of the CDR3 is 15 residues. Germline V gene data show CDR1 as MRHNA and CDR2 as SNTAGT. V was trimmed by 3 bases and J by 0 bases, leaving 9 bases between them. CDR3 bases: TGTGCCAGCAGTGAGGACCAAGCCTCCTACAATGAGCAGTTCTTC. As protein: CASSEDQASYNEQFF.

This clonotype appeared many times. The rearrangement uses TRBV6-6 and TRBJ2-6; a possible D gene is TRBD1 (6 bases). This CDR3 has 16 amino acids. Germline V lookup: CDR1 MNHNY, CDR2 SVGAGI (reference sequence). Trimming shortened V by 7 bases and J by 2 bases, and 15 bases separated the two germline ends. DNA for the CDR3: TGTGCCAGCACCGACAGGAGATCGGCTGGGGCCAACGTCCTGACTTTC. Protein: CASTDRRSAGANVLTF.

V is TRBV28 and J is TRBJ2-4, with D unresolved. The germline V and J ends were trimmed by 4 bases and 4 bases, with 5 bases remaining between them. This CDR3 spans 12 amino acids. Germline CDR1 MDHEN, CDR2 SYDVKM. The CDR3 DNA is TGTGCCAGCAGTTCTGGGAAAAACATTCAGTACTTC. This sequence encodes CASSSGKNIQYF.

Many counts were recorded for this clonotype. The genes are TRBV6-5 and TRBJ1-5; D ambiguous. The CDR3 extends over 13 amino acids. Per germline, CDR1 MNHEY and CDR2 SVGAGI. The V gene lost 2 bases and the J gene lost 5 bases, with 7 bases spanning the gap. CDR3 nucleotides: TGTGCCAGCAGTTACGACACTTATCAGCCCCAGCATTTT. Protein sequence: CASSYDTYQPQHF.

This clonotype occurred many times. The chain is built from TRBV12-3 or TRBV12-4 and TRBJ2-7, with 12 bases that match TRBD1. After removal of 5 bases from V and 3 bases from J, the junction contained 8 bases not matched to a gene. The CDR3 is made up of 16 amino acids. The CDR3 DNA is TGTGCCAGCAGTCCTACCCGGGACAGGGGGCTCTACGAGCAGTACTTC. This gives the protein CASSPTRDRGLYEQYF.